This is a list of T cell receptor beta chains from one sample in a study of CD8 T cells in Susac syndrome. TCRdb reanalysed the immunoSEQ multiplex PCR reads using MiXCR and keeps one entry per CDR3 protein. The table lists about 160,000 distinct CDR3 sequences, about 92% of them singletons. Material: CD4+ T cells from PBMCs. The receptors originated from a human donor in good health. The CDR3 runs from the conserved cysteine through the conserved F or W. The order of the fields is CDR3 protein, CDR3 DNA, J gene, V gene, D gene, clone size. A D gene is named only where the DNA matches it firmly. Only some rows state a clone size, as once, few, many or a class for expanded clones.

cdr3_aa: CASSAGTRYNEQFF
cdr3_nt: TGTGCCAGCAGTGCCGGGACTAGATACAATGAGCAGTTCTTC
j_call: TRBJ2-1
v_call: TRBV28
d_call: TRBD2
clone_size: NA

cdr3_aa: CASSSRGGVQGNEQFF
cdr3_nt: TGCGCCAGCAGCTCTAGGGGAGGGGTCCAGGGGAATGAGCAGTTCTTC
j_call: TRBJ2-1
v_call: TRBV5-1
d_call: NA
clone_size: NA

cdr3_aa: CASSLSRQNTEAFF
cdr3_nt: TGTGCCAGCAGCCTCTCTCGGCAGAACACTGAAGCTTTCTTT
j_call: TRBJ1-1
v_call: TRBV9
d_call: NA
clone_size: NA

cdr3_aa: CASSDLVPGANVLTF
cdr3_nt: TGTGCCAGCAGTGATCTGGTCCCTGGGGCCAACGTCCTGACTTTC
j_call: TRBJ2-6
v_call: TRBV2
d_call: NA
clone_size: NA

cdr3_aa: CSASTPYELFF
cdr3_nt: TGCAGTGCCAGCACCCCTTATGAGCTGTTTTTT
j_call: TRBJ2-2
v_call: TRBV20-1
d_call: NA
clone_size: few

cdr3_aa: CASSLSILSDTQYF
cdr3_nt: TGTGCCAGCTCACTCTCAATTCTATCAGATACGCAGTATTTT
j_call: TRBJ2-3
v_call: TRBV18
d_call: NA
clone_size: NA

cdr3_aa: CASSLDGYEQYF
cdr3_nt: TGTGCCAGCAGTTTGGACGGGTACGAGCAGTACTTC
j_call: TRBJ2-7
v_call: TRBV28
d_call: NA
clone_size: few

cdr3_aa: CSGGQGWNTGELFF
cdr3_nt: TGCAGCGGCGGACAGGGATGGAACACCGGGGAGCTGTTTTTT
j_call: TRBJ2-2
v_call: TRBV29-1
d_call: TRBD1
clone_size: NA

cdr3_aa: CAWSVRGVQPQHF
cdr3_nt: TGTGCCTGGAGTGTAAGAGGGGTCCAGCCCCAGCATTTT
j_call: TRBJ1-5
v_call: TRBV30
d_call: NA
clone_size: NA

cdr3_aa: CATSDFRTGELFF
cdr3_nt: TGTGCCACCAGTGATTTCCGGACCGGGGAGCTGTTTTTT
j_call: TRBJ2-2
v_call: TRBV24-1
d_call: NA
clone_size: NA

cdr3_aa: CATSDSSSNEQFF
cdr3_nt: TGTGCCACCAGTGACTCCTCCAGCAATGAGCAGTTCTTC
j_call: TRBJ2-1
v_call: TRBV24-1
d_call: NA
clone_size: NA

cdr3_aa: CASSQPTGRMNTEAFF
cdr3_nt: TGTGCCAGCAGCCAACCCACCGGCCGGATGAACACTGAAGCTTTCTTT
j_call: TRBJ1-1
v_call: TRBV14
d_call: NA
clone_size: NA

cdr3_aa: CASSLGLAGVEQYF
cdr3_nt: TGCGCCAGCAGTCTGGGACTAGCGGGAGTCGAGCAGTACTTC
j_call: TRBJ2-7
v_call: TRBV23-1
d_call: TRBD2
clone_size: NA

cdr3_aa: CASSSRRGNYGYTF
cdr3_nt: TGTGCCAGCAGCTCCAGGCGAGGGAACTATGGCTACACCTTC
j_call: TRBJ1-2
v_call: TRBV7-2
d_call: NA
clone_size: NA

cdr3_aa: CASRPARAEQYF
cdr3_nt: TGTGCCAGCAGGCCCGCCCGCGCCGAGCAGTACTTC
j_call: TRBJ2-7
v_call: TRBV6-2/TRBV6-3
d_call: NA
clone_size: NA

cdr3_aa: CSAPGQGDLYGYTF
cdr3_nt: TGCAGTGCACCAGGACAGGGAGACCTCTATGGCTACACCTTC
j_call: TRBJ1-2
v_call: TRBV20-1
d_call: TRBD1
clone_size: NA

cdr3_aa: CASSGGTPGNEQFF
cdr3_nt: TGCGCCAGCAGCGGGGGAACCCCAGGCAATGAGCAGTTCTTC
j_call: TRBJ2-1
v_call: TRBV5-1
d_call: NA
clone_size: NA

cdr3_aa: CASSLKTGSYGYTF
cdr3_nt: TGTGCCAGCAGCTTGAAAACAGGGAGCTATGGCTACACCTTC
j_call: TRBJ1-2
v_call: TRBV5-4
d_call: NA
clone_size: NA

cdr3_aa: CASSAGEENIQYF
cdr3_nt: TGTGCCAGCTCGGCGGGGGAGGAAAACATTCAGTACTTC
j_call: TRBJ2-4
v_call: TRBV6-5
d_call: TRBD2
clone_size: NA

cdr3_aa: CASSEGPSENTEAFF
cdr3_nt: TGCGCCAGCAGCGAGGGACCGAGCGAGAACACTGAAGCTTTCTTT
j_call: TRBJ1-1
v_call: TRBV5-1
d_call: NA
clone_size: NA

cdr3_aa: CASSHLENRAWSPEAFF
cdr3_nt: TGTGCCAGCAGCCACCTCGAAAACAGGGCTTGGAGCCCTGAAGCTTTCTTT
j_call: TRBJ1-1
v_call: TRBV14
d_call: NA
clone_size: NA

cdr3_aa: CAISESGGNQETQYF
cdr3_nt: TGTGCCATCAGTGAGTCCGGGGGGAACCAAGAGACCCAGTACTTC
j_call: TRBJ2-5
v_call: TRBV10-3
d_call: TRBD2
clone_size: NA

cdr3_aa: CASRDPTGPKLFF
cdr3_nt: TGTGCCAGTAGGGACCCGACAGGGCCAAAACTGTTTTTT
j_call: TRBJ1-4
v_call: TRBV19
d_call: TRBD1
clone_size: NA

cdr3_aa: CASSLDPSGATDTQYF
cdr3_nt: TGCGCCAGCAGCTTGGATCCTAGCGGGGCCACAGATACGCAGTATTTT
j_call: TRBJ2-3
v_call: TRBV5-1
d_call: TRBD2
clone_size: NA

cdr3_aa: CASSLNSGGRDEQYF
cdr3_nt: TGCGCCAGCAGCTTGAATAGTGGGGGACGGGACGAGCAGTACTTC
j_call: TRBJ2-7
v_call: TRBV5-1
d_call: NA
clone_size: NA

cdr3_aa: CSEVEAGRTDTQYF
cdr3_nt: TGCAGCGAGGTGGAGGCGGGACGCACAGATACGCAGTATTTT
j_call: TRBJ2-3
v_call: TRBV29-1
d_call: NA
clone_size: NA

cdr3_aa: CSARDISQPSTDTQYF
cdr3_nt: TGCAGTGCTAGAGATATAAGTCAACCTAGCACAGATACGCAGTATTTT
j_call: TRBJ2-3
v_call: TRBV20-1
d_call: NA
clone_size: once

cdr3_aa: CASSVRRNGELFF
cdr3_nt: TGTGCCAGCAGCGTCAGGAGGAACGGGGAGCTGTTTTTT
j_call: TRBJ2-2
v_call: TRBV9
d_call: NA
clone_size: NA